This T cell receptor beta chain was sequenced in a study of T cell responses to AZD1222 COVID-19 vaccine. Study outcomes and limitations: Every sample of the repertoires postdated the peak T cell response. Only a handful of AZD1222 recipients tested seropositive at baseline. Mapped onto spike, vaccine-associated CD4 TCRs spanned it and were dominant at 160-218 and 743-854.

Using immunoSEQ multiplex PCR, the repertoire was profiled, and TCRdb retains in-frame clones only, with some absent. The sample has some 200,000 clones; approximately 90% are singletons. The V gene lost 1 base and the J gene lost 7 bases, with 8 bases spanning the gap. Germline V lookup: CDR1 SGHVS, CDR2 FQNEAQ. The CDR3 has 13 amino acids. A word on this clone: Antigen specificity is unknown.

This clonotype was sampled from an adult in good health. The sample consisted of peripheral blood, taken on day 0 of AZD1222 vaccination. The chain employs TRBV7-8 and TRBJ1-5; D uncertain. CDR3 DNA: TGTGCCAGCAGCTTAGGCGGCGAGCAGCCCCAGCATTTT. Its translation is CASSLGGEQPQHF.